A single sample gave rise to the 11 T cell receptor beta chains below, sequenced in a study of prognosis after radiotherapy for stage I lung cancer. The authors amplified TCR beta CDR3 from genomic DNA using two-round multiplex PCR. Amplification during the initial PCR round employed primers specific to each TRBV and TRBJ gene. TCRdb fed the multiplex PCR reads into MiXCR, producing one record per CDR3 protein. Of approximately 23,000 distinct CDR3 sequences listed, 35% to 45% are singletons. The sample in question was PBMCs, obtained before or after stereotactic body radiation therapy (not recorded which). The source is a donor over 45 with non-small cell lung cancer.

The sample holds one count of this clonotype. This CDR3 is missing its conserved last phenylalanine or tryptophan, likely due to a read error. This CDR3 is CASSGGFTYEQYL. CDR3 sequence (DNA): TGTGCCAGCAGTGGGGGTTTTACCTACGAGCAGTACCTC. The chain links TRBV6-4 to TRBJ2-7; D unresolved. Germline loops: CDR1 MRHNA, CDR2 SNTAGT. This CDR3 contains 13 residues. Trimming pared 4 bases from V and 2 bases from J, leaving 9 bases between.

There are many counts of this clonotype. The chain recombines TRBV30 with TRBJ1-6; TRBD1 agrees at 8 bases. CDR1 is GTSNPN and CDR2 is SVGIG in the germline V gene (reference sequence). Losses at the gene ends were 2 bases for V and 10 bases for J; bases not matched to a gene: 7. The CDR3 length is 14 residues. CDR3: CAWSMRTGKSPLHF. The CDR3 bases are TGTGCCTGGAGTATGCGGACAGGGAAGTCACCCCTCCACTTT.

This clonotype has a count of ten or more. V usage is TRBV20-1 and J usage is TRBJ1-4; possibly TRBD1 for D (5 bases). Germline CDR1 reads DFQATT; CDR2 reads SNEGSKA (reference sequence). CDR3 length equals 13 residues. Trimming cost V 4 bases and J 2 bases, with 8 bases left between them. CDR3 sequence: CSATGPTNEKLFF. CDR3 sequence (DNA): TGCAGTGCTACAGGGCCCACTAATGAAAAACTGTTTTTT.

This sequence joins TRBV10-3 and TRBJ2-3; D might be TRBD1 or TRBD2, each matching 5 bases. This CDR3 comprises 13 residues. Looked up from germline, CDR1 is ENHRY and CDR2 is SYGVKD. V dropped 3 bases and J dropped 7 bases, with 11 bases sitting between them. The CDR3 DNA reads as TGTGCCATCAGTGACAGGGACGGGAATACGCAGTATTTT. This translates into CAISDRDGNTQYF.

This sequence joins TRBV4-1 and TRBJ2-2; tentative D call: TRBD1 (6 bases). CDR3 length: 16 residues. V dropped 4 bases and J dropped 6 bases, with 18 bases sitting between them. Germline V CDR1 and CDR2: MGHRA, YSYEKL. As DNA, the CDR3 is TGCGCCAGCAGCCCAATCGACAGGAATCGATCCGGGGAGCTGTTTTTT. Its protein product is CASSPIDRNRSGELFF.

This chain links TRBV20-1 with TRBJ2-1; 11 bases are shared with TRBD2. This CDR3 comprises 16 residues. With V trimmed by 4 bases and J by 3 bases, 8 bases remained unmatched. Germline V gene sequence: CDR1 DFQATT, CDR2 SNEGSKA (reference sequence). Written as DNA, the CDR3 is TGCAGTGCTAACCCCTTAACTAGCGGGAGCTACAATGAGCAGTTCTTC. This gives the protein CSANPLTSGSYNEQFF.

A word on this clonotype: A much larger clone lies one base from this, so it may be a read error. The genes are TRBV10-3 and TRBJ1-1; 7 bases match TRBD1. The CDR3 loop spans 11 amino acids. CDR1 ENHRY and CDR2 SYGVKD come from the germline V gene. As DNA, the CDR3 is TGTGCCATACAGGGGAACACTGAAGCTTTATTT. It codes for CAIQGNTEALF.

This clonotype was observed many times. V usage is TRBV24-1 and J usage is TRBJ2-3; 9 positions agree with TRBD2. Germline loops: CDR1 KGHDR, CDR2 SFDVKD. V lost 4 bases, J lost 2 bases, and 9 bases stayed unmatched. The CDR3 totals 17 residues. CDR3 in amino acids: CATSERPGLADTDTQYF. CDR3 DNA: TGTGCCACCAGTGAGCGACCGGGACTAGCAGACACAGATACGCAGTATTTT.

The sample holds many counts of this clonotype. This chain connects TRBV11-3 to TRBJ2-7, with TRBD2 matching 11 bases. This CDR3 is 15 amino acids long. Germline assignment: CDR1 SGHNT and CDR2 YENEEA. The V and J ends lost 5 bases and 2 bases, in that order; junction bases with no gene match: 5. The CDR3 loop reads CASSPRLAGTYEQYF. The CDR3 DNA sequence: TGTGCCAGCAGCCCAAGACTAGCGGGAACCTACGAGCAGTACTTC. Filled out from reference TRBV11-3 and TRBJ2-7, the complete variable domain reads EAGVVQSPRYKIIEKKQPVAFWCNPISGHNTLYWYLQNLGQGPELLIRYENEEAVDDSQLPKDRFSAERLKGVDSTLKIQPAELGDSAVYLCASSPRLAGTYEQYFGPGTRLTVT.

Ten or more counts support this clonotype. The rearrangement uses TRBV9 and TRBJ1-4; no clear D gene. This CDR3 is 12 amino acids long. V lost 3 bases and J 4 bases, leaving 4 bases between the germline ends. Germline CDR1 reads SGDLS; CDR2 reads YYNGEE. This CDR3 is CASSGSNEKLFF. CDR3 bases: TGTGCCAGCAGCGGTAGTAATGAAAAACTGTTTTTT.

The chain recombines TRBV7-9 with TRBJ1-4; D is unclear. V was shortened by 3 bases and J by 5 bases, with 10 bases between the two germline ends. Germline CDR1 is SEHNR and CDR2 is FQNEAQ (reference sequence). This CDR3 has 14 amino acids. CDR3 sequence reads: CASSFRENNEKLFF. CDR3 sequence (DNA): TGTGCCAGCAGCTTCCGGGAAAACAATGAAAAACTGTTTTTT.